The present T cell receptor (beta chain) was sequenced within a study of Graves' ophthalmopathy and Graves' hyperthyroidism. Study-level results: Separation of ophthalmopathy from stable hyperthyroidism was achieved by a 13-signature model, at 85% to 90% sensitivity and roughly 81% specificity. Most clonotypes expanded in thyroid above 0.001 frequency were present in blood too.

Comment on this clonotype: The antigen is undetermined.

Amplified material comprised TCR beta CDR3 regions derived from RNA transcripts. Investigators did first-round RT-PCR with HTBI primers, then second-round multiplex PCR. Each CDR3 protein is one row after TCRdb ran MiXCR on the multiplex PCR reads. The sample consists of 650,000 to 900,000 distinct CDR3 sequences, roughly two fifths of them appearing once. Additional autoimmune diseases, uncontrolled infections, pregnancy or lactation disqualified patients. The PBMCs originated from more than 8 ml of fresh peripheral blood. The CDR3 runs 12 residues. Germline V CDR1 and CDR2: MGHDK, SYGVNS. V gave up 5 bases and J gave up 10 bases, with 11 bases separating them.

The sequenced sample consisted of peripheral blood. The chain joins TRBV25-1 to TRBJ1-4; perhaps TRBD1 as D (5 bases). The sequence came from an adult man with Graves' ophthalmopathy. The CDR3: CASSFGGGKLFF. CDR3 DNA sequence: TGTGCCAGCAGTTTCGGGGGGGGAAAACTGTTTTTT. Full variable domain (remainder filled in from reference TRBV25-1 and TRBJ1-4): EADIYQTPRYLVIGTGKKITLECSQTMGHDKMYWYQQDPGMELHLIHYSYGVNSTEKGDLSSESTVSRIRTEHFPLTLESARPSHTSQYLCASSFGGGKLFFGSGTQLSVL.